The next 2 T cell receptor beta chains were all read from a single sample in a study of OX40 agonist ivuxolimab in advanced cancers. This table comes from immunoSEQ multiplex PCR, and its TCRdb copy is limited to in-frame clones, with some not included. The profile shows some 86,000 clones, about 90% of them singletons. The source material was CD4+ or CD8+ T cells sorted from blood, sampled in a trial of the OX40 agonist ivuxolimab. These receptor sequences come from an adult with an advanced solid tumor such as melanoma, head and neck, liver or kidney cancer.

The V call is TRBV6-5, the J call TRBJ1-2; D gene ambiguous. The V gene lost 2 bases and the J gene lost 6 bases, with 16 bases spanning the gap. Germline V gives CDR1 MNHEY, CDR2 SVGAGI. CDR3 length equals 15 residues. CDR3 loop: CASSYVRNEVDGYTF. CDR3 DNA: TGTGCCAGCAGTTACGTAAGGAACGAGGTGGATGGCTACACCTTC.

The J gene is TRBJ1-2, the V gene TRBV6-4, with 7 nucleotides matching TRBD1. Germline CDR1 and CDR2: MRHNA and SNTAGT. The CDR3 sequence is 14 residues long. J lost 4 bases, V lost 5 bases, and 7 bases had no gene match. CDR3 in DNA: TGTGCCAGCAGTTTTGAACAGGGGAGCTATGGCTACACCTTC. Encoded protein: CASSFEQGSYGYTF.